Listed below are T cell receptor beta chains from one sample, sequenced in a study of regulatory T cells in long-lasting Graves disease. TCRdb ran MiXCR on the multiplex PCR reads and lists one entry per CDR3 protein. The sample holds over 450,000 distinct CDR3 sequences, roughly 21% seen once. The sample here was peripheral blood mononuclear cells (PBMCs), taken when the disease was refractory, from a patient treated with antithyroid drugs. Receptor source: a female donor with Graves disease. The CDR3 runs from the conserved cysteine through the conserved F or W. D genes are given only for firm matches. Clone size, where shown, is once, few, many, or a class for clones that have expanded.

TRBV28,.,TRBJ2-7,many,CASSIHGTYEQYF,TGTGCCAGCAGCATCCACGGGACCTACGAGCAGTACTTC
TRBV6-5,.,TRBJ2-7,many,CASSYYRGRAYEQYF,TGTGCCAGCAGTTACTACCGGGGGCGCGCCTACGAGCAGTACTTC
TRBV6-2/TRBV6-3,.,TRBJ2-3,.,CASSYSRADTQYF,TGTGCCAGCAGTTACTCCAGAGCAGATACGCAGTATTTT
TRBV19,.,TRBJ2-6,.,CASSIGISGANVLTF,TGTGCCAGTAGTATCGGGATCTCTGGGGCCAACGTCCTGACTTTC
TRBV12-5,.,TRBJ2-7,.,CASLGEMGCEQYF,TGTGCTAGTTTGGGGGAGATGGGCTGCGAGCAGTACTTC
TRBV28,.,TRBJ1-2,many,CASSHYAADGYTF,TGTGCCAGCAGTCATTACGCGGCGGATGGCTACACCTTC
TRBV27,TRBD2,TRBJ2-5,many,CASSPSGSQETQYF,TGTGCCAGCAGCCCTAGCGGCAGCCAAGAGACCCAGTACTTC
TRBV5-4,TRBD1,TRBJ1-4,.,CASSSGQGAGGSEKLFF,TGTGCCAGCAGCTCGGGACAGGGGGCGGGAGGGAGCGAAAAACTGTTTTTT
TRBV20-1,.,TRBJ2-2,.,CSARDIETANTGELFF,TGCAGTGCTAGAGATATTGAGACAGCAAACACCGGGGAGCTGTTTTTT
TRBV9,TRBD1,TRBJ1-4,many,CASSGGQAGVGKLFF,TGTGCCAGCAGCGGAGGACAGGCGGGCGTGGGAAAACTGTTTTTT